Listed below are T cell receptor beta chains from one sample, sequenced in a study of shared clonotypes between healthy human individuals. Sequenced by immunoSEQ multiplex PCR; TCRdb stores in-frame clones only, minus some. In the table there are about 2,200,000 clones, 85% to 95% of which are singletons. The sequencing sample was made of naive CD8+ T cells from PBMCs. These TCRs come from a man between 18 and 35 years old in good health. Some clones in this sample may be carry-over from other donors' samples. Each CDR3 is given with its conserved first and last residue. A D gene is named only where the DNA matches it firmly. The size entry is marked missing in some rows and otherwise reads once, few, many or a size class.

d_gene	v_gene	abundance	j_gene	CDR3aa	CDR3nt
NA	TRBV7-9	NA	TRBJ1-4	CASSYGQFSSNEKLFF	TGTGCCAGCAGCTACGGACAGTTTAGTTCTAATGAAAAACTGTTTTTT
TRBD2	TRBV25-1	NA	TRBJ2-7	CASHLAGSSEQYF	TGTGCCAGTCACCTAGCGGGATCGAGCGAGCAGTACTTC
TRBD2	TRBV27	NA	TRBJ2-3	CASSFLASGADTQYF	TGTGCCAGCAGTTTCTTGGCTAGCGGGGCTGATACGCAGTATTTT
NA	TRBV4-1	NA	TRBJ2-7	CASSQGQTYEQYF	TGCGCCAGCAGCCAAGGGCAGACCTACGAGCAGTACTTC
NA	TRBV27	NA	TRBJ2-7	CASSFTGRAYEQYF	TGTGCCAGCAGTTTCACAGGGAGGGCGTACGAGCAGTACTTC
NA	TRBV15	NA	TRBJ2-5	CATSGEINRDSKQETQYF	TGTGCCACCAGCGGGGAAATAAACCGGGACTCAAAGCAAGAGACCCAGTACTTC
NA	TRBV7-8	NA	TRBJ2-1	CASIEWGQDRSNEQFF	TGTGCCAGCATCGAATGGGGGCAGGATCGCAGCAATGAGCAGTTCTTC
NA	TRBV4-1	NA	TRBJ1-3	CASSQERTGNTIYF	TGCGCCAGCAGCCAAGAACGGACAGGAAACACCATATATTTT
NA	TRBV19	NA	TRBJ2-3	CASSIGWGSIGTDTQYF	TGTGCCAGTAGTATAGGGTGGGGGTCCATCGGCACAGATACGCAGTATTTT
TRBD2	TRBV2	NA	TRBJ2-5	CATASSGSLETQYF	TGTGCCACAGCCTCTAGCGGGAGTTTGGAGACCCAGTACTTC
TRBD1	TRBV19	NA	TRBJ2-7	CASSPRDRGRYEQYF	TGTGCCAGTAGTCCTCGGGACAGGGGGCGCTACGAGCAGTACTTC
NA	TRBV11-2	NA	TRBJ1-2	CASSLVNSGYTF	TGTGCCAGCAGCTTAGTCAACAGCGGCTACACCTTC
NA	TRBV12-5	NA	TRBJ2-1	CASGSQDITGTHNEQFF	TGTGCTAGTGGTTCACAAGACATAACAGGGACCCACAATGAGCAGTTCTTC
NA	TRBV28	once	TRBJ2-3	CASSLLGIRDTQYF	TGTGCCAGCAGTTTACTGGGGATAAGAGATACGCAGTATTTT
NA	TRBV4-2	NA	TRBJ1-2	CASSQDRGADYGYTF	TGTGCCAGCAGCCAAGATAGAGGGGCGGACTATGGCTACACCTTC
TRBD1	TRBV9	few	TRBJ1-1	CASSERTGEEAFF	TGTGCCAGCAGCGAGAGGACAGGGGAGGAAGCTTTCTTT
TRBD1	TRBV7-7	NA	TRBJ1-2	CASSLGPGTGSDYGYTF	TGTGCCAGCAGCTTGGGACCCGGGACAGGATCTGACTATGGCTACACCTTC
NA	TRBV5-4	NA	TRBJ2-2	CASSPRLTAGELFF	TGTGCCAGCAGCCCGAGGCTCACCGCGGGGGAGCTGTTTTTT
NA	TRBV4-1	NA	TRBJ2-1	CASSLTRNEQFF	TGCGCCAGCAGCCTAACCAGGAATGAGCAGTTCTTC
NA	TRBV28	NA	TRBJ2-5	CASSLLGIQETQYF	TGTGCCAGCAGTTTATTGGGGATCCAAGAGACCCAGTACTTC
TRBD2	TRBV9	once	TRBJ2-7	CASSVGSGSGHEQYF	TGTGCCAGCAGCGTAGGGAGCGGGAGTGGCCACGAGCAGTACTTC
NA	TRBV25-1	NA	TRBJ1-2	CASSGFGPWEYGYTF	TGTGCCAGCAGTGGGTTTGGCCCTTGGGAGTATGGCTACACCTTC
TRBD1	TRBV9	few	TRBJ1-1	CASSGRQGAPTEAFF	TGTGCCAGCAGCGGCAGACAGGGGGCGCCCACTGAAGCTTTCTTT
NA	TRBV28	NA	TRBJ2-7	CASSSERVVSYEQYF	TGTGCCAGCAGTTCCGAGCGGGTGGTTTCCTACGAGCAGTACTTC
NA	TRBV7-2	NA	TRBJ2-7	CASSLVGDEQYF	TGTGCCAGCAGCTTGGTAGGGGACGAGCAGTACTTC
NA	TRBV27	once	TRBJ2-7	CASSLGLLNEQYF	TGTGCCAGCAGTCTGGGACTCCTGAACGAGCAGTACTTC
TRBD2	TRBV5-8	NA	TRBJ2-7	CASSLRRQGLAGDPVAF	TGTGCCAGCAGCTTAAGAAGGCAGGGACTAGCGGGAGACCCAGTAGCCTTC
TRBD1	TRBV28	NA	TRBJ1-2	CASSPDRDSTNYGYTF	TGTGCCAGCAGCCCTGACCGGGACAGTACTAACTATGGCTACACCTTC
NA	TRBV7-8	NA	TRBJ2-7	CASSLLAGREQYF	TGTGCCAGCAGCTTATTGGCAGGGCGCGAGCAGTACTTC
TRBD2	TRBV2	NA	TRBJ2-1	CASSEGLAFYNEQFF	TGTGCCAGCAGTGAAGGACTAGCCTTCTACAATGAGCAGTTCTTC
NA	TRBV9	NA	TRBJ2-2	CASSVSPGELFF	TGTGCCAGCAGCGTATCTCCCGGGGAGCTGTTTTTT
NA	TRBV28	NA	TRBJ1-5	CASSLLRGAQGNQPQHF	TGTGCCAGCAGTCTCCTGAGGGGGGCGCAAGGCAATCAGCCCCAGCATTTT
NA	TRBV5-8	NA	TRBJ2-7	CATGTAYEQYF	TGTGCCACAGGCACCGCCTACGAGCAGTACTTC
NA	TRBV9	NA	TRBJ2-7	CASSVGNRVWEQYF	TGTGCCAGCAGCGTAGGGAACAGGGTGTGGGAGCAGTACTTC
NA	TRBV27	NA	TRBJ2-1	CASSLPVPLGRGPNNEQFF	TGTGCCAGCAGCCTCCCCGTCCCCCTGGGGCGGGGCCCAAACAATGAGCAGTTCTTC
NA	TRBV29-1	NA	TRBJ2-1	CSVEDRPSYNEQFF	TGCAGCGTTGAAGATCGTCCCTCCTACAATGAGCAGTTCTTC
NA	TRBV9	NA	TRBJ1-5	CASSVGGSNQPQHF	TGTGCCAGCAGCGTAGGAGGATCCAATCAGCCCCAGCATTTT
TRBD1	TRBV6-5	NA	TRBJ1-1	CASSQPRDSTEAFF	TGTGCCAGCAGCCAGCCCCGGGACAGCACTGAAGCTTTCTTT
NA	TRBV5-1	NA	TRBJ2-3	CASSLQRSPDTQYF	TGCGCCAGCAGCTTACAGAGAAGCCCAGATACGCAGTATTTT
NA	TRBV28	NA	TRBJ1-5	CASSAGLWNQPQHF	TGTGCCAGCAGTGCAGGGTTATGGAATCAGCCCCAGCATTTT
TRBD1	TRBV14	NA	TRBJ1-2	CASSLRGTGGMGYTF	TGTGCCAGCAGCCTGAGGGGGACAGGCGGGATGGGCTACACCTTC
TRBD2	TRBV5-1	NA	TRBJ2-7	CASSLGGLAGIEQYF	TGCGCCAGCAGCTTGGGGGGACTAGCGGGGATCGAGCAGTACTTC
NA	TRBV7-8	NA	TRBJ1-5	CASSSDIYNQPQHF	TGTGCCAGCAGCTCGGACATTTACAATCAGCCCCAGCATTTT
NA	TRBV28	NA	TRBJ2-7	CASSRWSYEQYF	TGTGCCAGCTCCAGGTGGTCCTACGAGCAGTACTTC
TRBD1	TRBV11-2	NA	TRBJ2-3	CASSSTARGRADTQYF	TGTGCCAGCAGCTCCACGGCCAGGGGGCGCGCAGATACGCAGTATTTT
TRBD2	TRBV2	NA	TRBJ2-7	CASSTWTSGSHEQYF	TGTGCCAGCAGCACCTGGACTAGCGGGAGCCACGAGCAGTACTTC
NA	TRBV6-5	NA	TRBJ1-1	CASSYSWGEGTEAFF	TGTGCCAGCAGTTACTCATGGGGAGAGGGCACTGAAGCTTTCTTT
NA	TRBV29-1	NA	TRBJ2-7	CSVEDPRGRGYEQYF	TGCAGCGTTGAAGATCCTCGGGGCCGGGGCTACGAGCAGTACTTC
NA	TRBV28	NA	TRBJ2-7	CASSLSGSLSSEQYF	TGTGCCAGCAGTTTATCAGGGTCCCTATCTAGCGAGCAGTACTTC
NA	TRBV15	NA	TRBJ1-2	CATSPERMGGPGYTF	TGTGCCACCAGCCCAGAGAGAATGGGGGGGCCTGGCTACACCTTC
NA	TRBV28	few	TRBJ1-2	CASSWGLNSFYGYTF	TGTGCCAGCAGTTGGGGTTTGAACAGCTTCTATGGCTACACCTTC
NA	TRBV11-2	once	TRBJ2-7	CASSPRQSYEQYF	TGTGCCAGCAGCCCCCGACAGTCATACGAGCAGTACTTC
NA	TRBV5-1	NA	TRBJ2-1	CASSLTVGNEQFF	TGCGCCAGCAGCTTGACTGTGGGAAATGAGCAGTTCTTC
NA	TRBV7-9	NA	TRBJ1-5	CASSFSDQPQHF	TGTGCCAGCAGCTTCTCGGATCAGCCCCAGCATTTT
TRBD2	TRBV7-3	few	TRBJ2-7	CASSSSGSSYEQYF	TGTGCCAGCAGCTCTAGCGGGAGCTCCTACGAGCAGTACTTC